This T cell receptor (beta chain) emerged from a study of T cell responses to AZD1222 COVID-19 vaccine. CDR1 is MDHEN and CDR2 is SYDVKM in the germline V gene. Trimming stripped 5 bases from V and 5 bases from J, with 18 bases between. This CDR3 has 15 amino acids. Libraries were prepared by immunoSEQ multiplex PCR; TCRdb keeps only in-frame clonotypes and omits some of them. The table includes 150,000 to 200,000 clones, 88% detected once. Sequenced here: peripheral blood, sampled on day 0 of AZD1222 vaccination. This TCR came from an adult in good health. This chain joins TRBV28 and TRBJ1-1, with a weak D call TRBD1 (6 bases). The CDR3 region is CASSAHLGQRTEAFF. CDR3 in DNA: TGTGCCAGCAGTGCCCATCTTGGACAGAGAACTGAAGCTTTCTTT.